Many counts were recorded for the clone carrying this T cell receptor beta chain. Its antigen remains unidentified. The source of the sample is a study of regulatory T cells in long-lasting Graves disease. Indicated time point: newly diagnosed GD, antithyroid drugs for less than 3 months. RNA isolated from PBMCs was used to make the TCR library. General study results and limits: Repertoires from persistent disease leaned toward TRBV28, TRBJ1-2 and TRBJ2-5.

After removal of 4 bases from V and 5 bases from J, the junction contained 4 bases not matched to a gene. Germline V gene sequence: CDR1 KGHSH, CDR2 LQKENI. CDR3 size: 14 residues. Arm-PCR of CDR3 regions and iRepertoire HTBI primers were used to build TCR beta libraries. Via MiXCR, TCRdb re-called the multiplex PCR reads, giving one row per CDR3 protein. The sample records 550,000 or so distinct CDR3 sequences, around 12% being singletons. These data were likewise used in another study, on T cells in Graves' hyperthyroidism and ophthalmopathy. That study adds: Researchers defined stable Graves' hyperthyroidism as no ophthalmopathy progression within 18 months. Using the HTBI primer set, a first-round RT-PCR was run on the TCR CDR3.

The source is a woman aged 25 to 39 with Graves disease. The chain links TRBV18 to TRBJ2-1, with TRBD1 identical over 8 bases. Sample: peripheral blood mononuclear cells (PBMCs), taken at new diagnosis, from a patient treated with antithyroid drugs. The CDR3 DNA follows: TGTGCCAGCTCACGGGGACAGGCAGACAATGAGCAGTTCTTC. Its protein is CASSRGQADNEQFF.